Each of the 21 T cell receptor beta chains below was sequenced from the same sample in a study of blood T cell repertoires in COVID-19 (dated by TCRdb to between 2020 and 2021). The library came from the immunoSEQ multiplex PCR assay. As stored in TCRdb, this immuneACCESS dataset retains in-frame rearrangements with V and J assigned. A fraction of the clones does not appear; measured against another copy, unresolved V genes explain less than half of the discrepancy, and the remainder lacks a known reason. In all, the sample holds almost 55,000 clones, and about nine tenths of those were seen once. The biggest ten clones account for 7.5% to 9.5% of the sample. The source material was peripheral blood. These receptors all stem from a woman in her thirties or forties with active COVID-19.

V and J are TRBV18 and TRBJ2-7; TRBD1 aligns across 9 bases. Germline assignment: CDR1 KGHSH and CDR2 LQKENI. The CDR3 runs 13 residues. The ends lost 5 bases at V and 5 bases at J; junction bases unmatched: 4. CDR3 sequence reads: CASSSGQGHEQYF. For the CDR3, the DNA is TGTGCCAGCTCATCCGGACAGGGGCACGAGCAGTACTTC. Based on the CDR3 plus reference TRBV18 and TRBJ2-7, the full variable domain is NAGVMQNPRHLVRRRGQEARLRCSPMKGHSHVYWYRQLPEEGLKFMVYLQKENIIDESGMPKERFSAEFPKEGPSILRIQQVVRGDSAAYFCASSSGQGHEQYFGPGTRLTVT.

This chain links TRBV5-1 with TRBJ1-1; a weak D match, TRBD1 (5 bases). The germline V and J ends were trimmed by 5 bases and 5 bases, with 16 bases remaining between them. Germline V gives CDR1 SGHRS, CDR2 YFSETQ. The CDR3 spans 14 residues. For the CDR3, the DNA is TGCGCCAGCAGTCCGGATGGGGGAGGAACTGAAGCTTTCTTT. Amino acids: CASSPDGGGTEAFF.

The V gene is TRBV7-2, the J gene TRBJ1-2, with TRBD1 as a possible D gene (5 bases). Trimming took off 2 bases at V and 8 bases at J, with 18 bases between the two ends. Germline V CDR1 and CDR2: SGHTA, FQGNSA. The CDR3 runs 15 residues. The CDR3 is CASSLSREGTRGYTF. CDR3 nucleotides: TGTGCCAGCAGCTTATCCCGGGAGGGGACGCGGGGCTACACCTTC.

This clone has only one observation. The CDR3 coding sequence is TGTGCCACCAGCAGAGCGAGTCCCGGGACAGGGTTCACTGAAGCTTTCTTT. Translated: CATSRASPGTGFTEAFF. The V call is TRBV15, the J call TRBJ1-1; TRBD1 aligns across 9 bases. CDR1 and CDR2 from the germline V gene are LNHNV and YYDKDF (reference sequence). Losses at the gene ends were 1 base for V and 4 bases for J; bases not matched to a gene: 10. This CDR3 is built from 17 residues.

CDR3 amino acids: CASSRAGPSYEQYF. The CDR3 DNA reads TGTGCCAGCAGCCGCGCAGGTCCGTCCTACGAGCAGTACTTC. This chain joins TRBV7-8 and TRBJ2-7; D not certain. This CDR3 is 14 amino acids long. CDR1 and CDR2 (germline): SGHVS, FQNEAQ. The V gene lost 5 bases and the J gene lost 1 base, with 12 bases spanning the gap.

In DNA form, the CDR3 reads TGTGCCATCAGTGAAATTCAGTCTTATGGCTACACCTTC. Protein: CAISEIQSYGYTF. The chain links TRBV10-3 to TRBJ1-2; D unresolved. Trimming took off 3 bases at V and 5 bases at J, with 10 bases between the two ends. Germline V gives CDR1 ENHRY, CDR2 SYGVKD. The CDR3 runs to 13 residues.

The chain combines TRBV7-6 with TRBJ2-1, with TRBD2 identical over 13 bases. Germline values: CDR1 SGHVS, CDR2 FNYEAQ. V lost 1 base, J lost 10 bases, and 7 bases stayed unmatched. The CDR3 covers 16 residues. In DNA, the CDR3 is TGTGCCAGCAGCTTAGTCGGGACTAGCGGGGTTGGAGAGCAGTTCTTC. Its translation: CASSLVGTSGVGEQFF.

The chain has TRBV29-1 and TRBJ1-4, with 9 positions matching TRBD1. The ends lost 5 bases at V and 17 bases at J; junction bases unmatched: 18. The CDR3 has 14 amino acids. Germline CDR1 SQVTM, CDR2 ANQGSEA. The CDR3 DNA follows: TGCAGCGTTTCTCCGGGACAGGGACGAGGTGTGAGTTTTTTT. It yields the protein CSVSPGQGRGVSFF.

The rearrangement links TRBV6-2 or TRBV6-3 to TRBJ2-3; tentative D call: TRBD2 (5 bases). Looked up from germline, CDR1 is MNHEY and CDR2 is SVGEGT. The V and J ends lost 5 bases and 2 bases respectively, with 17 bases between them. There are 16 residues in the CDR3. CDR3 protein: CASSPLFGGYTDTQYF. The DNA for the CDR3 is TGTGCCAGCAGTCCCCTCTTTGGCGGGTACACAGATACGCAGTATTTT.

The CDR3 protein is CASSSRLQKGTEAFF. DNA for the CDR3: TGTGCCAGCAGCTCGCGGCTTCAGAAAGGCACTGAAGCTTTCTTT. V usage is TRBV11-3 and J usage is TRBJ1-1, with no clear D. This CDR3 has 15 amino acids. V lost 4 bases, J lost 4 bases, and 16 bases lay in between. The germline V gene has CDR1 SGHNT and CDR2 YENEEA.

This chain joins TRBV2 and TRBJ2-5; possible D gene TRBD1, 5 bases. The CDR3 is made up of 14 amino acids. V was cut by 8 bases and J by 4 bases, with 17 bases left in between. CDR1 and CDR2 (germline): SNHLY, FYNNEI. DNA for the CDR3: TGTGCCAGCGGCGACAGTCTCGTAGGAGAGACCCAGTACTTC. This translates into CASGDSLVGETQYF.

A single count supports this clone. The chain has TRBV5-1 and TRBJ2-3; 9 positions agree with TRBD1. J was trimmed by 4 bases and V by 1 base; bases with no gene match: 1. CDR3 length equals 14 residues. Germline-derived CDR1 and CDR2 are SGHRS and YFSETQ. The CDR3 is CASSLTGGADTQYF. DNA for the CDR3: TGCGCCAGCAGCTTGACAGGGGGCGCAGATACGCAGTATTTT.

The chain couples TRBV18 to TRBJ2-1; 11 bases map to TRBD1. CDR3 length: 19 residues. Germline CDR1 KGHSH, CDR2 LQKENI. J was trimmed by 5 bases and V by 0 bases; bases with no gene match: 12. Written as DNA, the CDR3 is TGTGCCAGCTCACCACCGGGGAGGTTCCGGGACAGGGGGGACAATGAGCAGTTCTTC. As protein: CASSPPGRFRDRGDNEQFF.

This chain links TRBV28 with TRBJ2-6; D may be TRBD1 (5 bases). The germline V gene has CDR1 MDHEN and CDR2 SYDVKM. CDR3 size: 17 residues. Deletions cut 1 base from V and 0 bases from J, with 10 bases between. CDR3 amino acids: CASSLLRGASGANVLTF. CDR3 sequence (DNA): TGTGCCAGCAGTTTATTACGTGGGGCCTCTGGGGCCAACGTCCTGACTTTC.

The chain is built from TRBV9 and TRBJ1-5; weak D call: TRBD1 (5 bases). V was pared by 0 bases and J by 12 bases, with 10 bases between. Germline CDR1 SGDLS, CDR2 YYNGEE. There are 12 residues in the CDR3. CDR3 residues: CASSVGVQGQHF. The CDR3 DNA is TGTGCCAGCAGCGTAGGGGTTCAGGGCCAGCATTTT. The complete variable domain, with remaining parts taken from reference TRBV9 and TRBJ1-5, reads DSGVTQTPKHLITATGQRVTLRCSPRSGDLSVYWYQQSLDQGLQFLIQYYNGEERAKGNILERFSAQQFPDLHSELNLSSLELGDSALYFCASSVGVQGQHFGDGTRLSIL.

CDR3 in DNA: TGTGCCAGCAGGGACGGGACAGGGGGTACCGAAGCTTTCTTT. This sequence encodes CASRDGTGGTEAFF. The V call is TRBV2, the J call TRBJ1-1; TRBD1 matches 11 bases. This CDR3 is built from 14 residues. V shed 6 bases, J shed 8 bases, and the junction held 8 bases outside the gene matches. Germline V gene sequence: CDR1 SNHLY, CDR2 FYNNEI.

This clone came up once. The junction departs from the called germline gene at one end, perhaps through a read error. This chain connects TRBV6-5 to TRBJ1-5; a possible D gene is TRBD1 (5 bases). This CDR3 contains 14 residues. CDR1 is MNHEY, CDR2 SVGAGI, per germline. CDR3 amino acids: CASVVTWGNQPQRF. In DNA, the CDR3 is TGTGCCAGCGTGGTAACGTGGGGCAATCAGCCCCAGCGTTTT.

The rearrangement joins TRBV5-4 to TRBJ1-1, with TRBD1 matching over 7 bases. V gave up 1 base and J gave up 4 bases; unmatched junction bases: 1. The CDR3 consists of 13 residues. Germline CDR1 SGHNT, CDR2 YYREEE (reference sequence). For the CDR3, the DNA is TGTGCCAGCAGCTTGACAGGGGTCACTGAAGCTTTCTTT. Translated, it gives CASSLTGVTEAFF. Filled out from reference TRBV5-4 and TRBJ1-1, the complete variable domain reads ETGVTQSPTHLIKTRGQQVTLRCSSQSGHNTVSWYQQALGQGPQFIFQYYREEENGRGNFPPRFSGLQFPNYSSELNVNALELDDSALYLCASSLTGVTEAFFGQGTRLTVV.

The rearrangement uses TRBV6-1 and TRBJ2-3; D remains unclear. Per the germline V gene, CDR1 is MNHNS and CDR2 is SASEGT. This CDR3 is 13 amino acids long. Trimming pared 3 bases from V and 2 bases from J, leaving 6 bases between. CDR3 nucleotide sequence: TGTGCCAGCAGTGATCCCAACACAGATACGCAGTATTTT. It codes for CASSDPNTDTQYF.

This clone was seen a single time. V and J are TRBV5-1 and TRBJ2-7; D possibly corresponds to TRBD1 (5 bases). The CDR3 totals 14 residues. Germline values: CDR1 SGHRS, CDR2 YFSETQ. V was trimmed by 0 bases and J by 10 bases, leaving 17 bases between them. The DNA of the CDR3 is TGCGCCAGCAGCTTGGACCAGGGTAACTTAGAACAGTACTTC. Translated: CASSLDQGNLEQYF.

The chain recombines TRBV5-6 with TRBJ1-2, with TRBD1 identical over 10 bases. J gave up 8 bases and V 4 bases, and 8 bases lay outside the gene matches. The CDR3 consists of 14 residues. CDR1 is SGHDT and CDR2 is YYEEEE in the germline V gene. The CDR3 is CASSVGRDRGGYTF. The CDR3 bases are TGTGCCAGCAGCGTAGGCCGGGACAGGGGAGGCTACACCTTC.